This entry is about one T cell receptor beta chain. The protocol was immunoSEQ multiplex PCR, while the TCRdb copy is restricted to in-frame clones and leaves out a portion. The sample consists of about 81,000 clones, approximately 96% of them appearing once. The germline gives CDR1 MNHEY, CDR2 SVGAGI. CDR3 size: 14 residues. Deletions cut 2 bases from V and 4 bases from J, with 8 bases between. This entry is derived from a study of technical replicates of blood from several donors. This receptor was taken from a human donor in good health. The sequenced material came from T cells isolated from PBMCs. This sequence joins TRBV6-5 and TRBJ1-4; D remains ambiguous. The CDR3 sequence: CASSYVGLNEKLFF. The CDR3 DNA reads TGTGCCAGCAGTTACGTGGGCCTTAATGAAAAACTGTTTTTT.